The T cell receptor beta chain described here comes from a study of T cells after yellow fever vaccination. About the research overall: Preparation of fractions with low cell numbers was performed using SMART-Seq v4 Ultra Low Input. Study-wide points: Post-booster repertoires contained most primary-vaccination clones again (roughly 96% CD4, over 70% CD8). Abundant clonotypes from the bulk population could contaminate FACS-sorted repertoires.

TCRdb recomputed calls from the 5' RACE reads with MiXCR, one row per CDR3 protein. The table records around 320,000 distinct CDR3 sequences, over 8.5% of them present only once. A note on this clonotype: The antigen is unknown.

CDR3 length: 13 amino acids. V dropped 2 bases and J dropped 3 bases, with 7 bases sitting between them. Germline V gene lookup returns CDR1 MNHEY and CDR2 SVGEGT. This clonotype originated in a young man who received the YFV17D yellow fever vaccine. The material was CD4+ T cells sorted from PBMCs, obtained 45 days after the yellow fever booster vaccination. The gene calls are TRBV6-2 or TRBV6-3 and TRBJ1-2; D unresolved. CDR3 protein: CASSYGQDYGYTF. CDR3 DNA: TGTGCCAGCAGTTACGGGCAGGACTATGGCTACACCTTC.